The present T cell receptor beta chain was sequenced within a study of blood T cell repertoires in COVID-19. Study as a whole: The study drew acute and convalescent COVID-19 samples from the United States, Italy and Spain. T cells, B-cell-depleted T cells, or PBMCs supplied cDNA or gDNA.

The count of this clone is one. Repertoires were generated with immunoSEQ multiplex PCR, while TCRdb's copy carries only in-frame clones and drops some. The data show 200,000 to 300,000 clones, 65% to 90% seen once. The CDR3 sequence is 14 residues long. V shed 3 bases, J shed 4 bases, and the junction held 3 bases outside the gene matches. Germline V gene lookup returns CDR1 LNHDA and CDR2 SQIVND (reference sequence). Material for sequencing was peripheral blood. This clonotype was sampled from a man aged 35 to 55 who had recovered from COVID-19. The rearrangement joins TRBV19 to TRBJ2-1, with TRBD1 identical over 7 bases. The CDR3 DNA reads TGTGCCAGTAGTATTCAGGGGGATTACAATGAGCAGTTCTTC. It is translated as CASSIQGDYNEQFF. Drawing the rest from reference TRBV19 and TRBJ2-1, the complete variable domain is DGGITQSPKYLFRKEGQNVTLSCEQNLNHDAMYWYRQDPGQGLRLIYYSQIVNDFQKGDIAEGYSVSREKKESFPLTVTSAQKNPTAFYLCASSIQGDYNEQFFGPGTRLTVL.